This T cell receptor (beta chain) was documented in a study of CD8+CD57+ T cells in acquired aplastic anemia. Sequenced patients had shown CD8+CD57+ cell expansion by flow cytometry. Profiling that covered TCR beta VDJ and CDR3 relied on genomic DNA as its template. A single record per CDR3 protein comes from TCRdb applying MiXCR to the reads. The sample consists of roughly 180,000 distinct CDR3 sequences, around 63% of them appearing once. This clonotype was observed a single time. The sequencing sample was made of sorted CD4+, CD8+, or CD8+CD57+ T cells (not recorded which) from PBMCs. This TCR came from a human donor with aplastic anemia.

CDR3 DNA sequence: TGTGCCAGCAGCTTAGTAGGGGGCCCCTCTGGAAACACCATATATTTT. This sequence encodes CASSLVGGPSGNTIYF. The chain combines TRBV7-8 with TRBJ1-3; 7 bases agree with TRBD1. The CDR3 spans 16 residues. Unmatched junction bases numbered 3, after V lost 1 base and J lost 0 bases. Germline assignment: CDR1 SGHVS and CDR2 FQNEAQ.